Sequencing of this T cell receptor (beta chain) was carried out in a study of cytomegalovirus exposure and HLA in healthy donors. Both 60 Vbeta primers and 13 Jbeta primers went into the PCR. Data came from immunoSEQ multiplex PCR; TCRdb stores just in-frame clones and leaves some out. The table has about 180,000 clones, around 80% seen once. About this clone: Antigen unknown.

The CDR3 consists of 14 residues. The V segment lost 6 bases and the J segment 10 bases; nucleotides outside the gene matches: 6. Germline V lookup: CDR1 MNHNS, CDR2 SASEGT. Broader study findings: It was likely that a cluster of highly shared sequence variants was a sequencing artifact.

This rearrangement joins TRBV6-1 to TRBJ2-1, with 13 bases aligning to TRBD2. The sequence was obtained from a man younger than 35 in good health and CMV-seronegative. The specimen sequenced was PBMCs. The chain's CDR3 is CASRRTSGRHEQFF. Here the CDR3 DNA reads TGTGCCAGCAGGCGGACTAGCGGGAGACACGAGCAGTTCTTC.